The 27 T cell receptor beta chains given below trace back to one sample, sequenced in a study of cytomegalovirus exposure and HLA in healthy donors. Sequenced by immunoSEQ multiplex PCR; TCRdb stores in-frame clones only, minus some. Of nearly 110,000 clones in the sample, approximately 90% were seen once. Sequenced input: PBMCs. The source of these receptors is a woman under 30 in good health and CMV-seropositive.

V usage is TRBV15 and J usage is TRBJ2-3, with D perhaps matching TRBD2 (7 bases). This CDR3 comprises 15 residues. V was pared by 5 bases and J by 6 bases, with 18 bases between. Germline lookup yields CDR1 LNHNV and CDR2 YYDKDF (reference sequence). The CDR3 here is CATSATGGPADTQYF. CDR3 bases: TGTGCCACCAGCGCCACCGGGGGGCCGGCGGATACGCAGTATTTT.

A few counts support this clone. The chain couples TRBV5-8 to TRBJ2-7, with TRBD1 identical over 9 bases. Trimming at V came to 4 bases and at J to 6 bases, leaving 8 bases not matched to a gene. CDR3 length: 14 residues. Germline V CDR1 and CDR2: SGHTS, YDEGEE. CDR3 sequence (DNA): TGTGCCAGCAGCCCCGGGACAGGGCCGGGCGAGCAGTACGTC. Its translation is CASSPGTGPGEQYV.

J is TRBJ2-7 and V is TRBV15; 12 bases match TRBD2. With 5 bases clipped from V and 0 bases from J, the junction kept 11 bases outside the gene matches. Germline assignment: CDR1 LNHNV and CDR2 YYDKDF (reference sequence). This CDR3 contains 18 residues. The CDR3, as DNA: TGTGCCACCAGCGGCCGCCTGGGACTAGCGGGCCACTCCTACGAGCAGTACTTC. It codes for CATSGRLGLAGHSYEQYF.

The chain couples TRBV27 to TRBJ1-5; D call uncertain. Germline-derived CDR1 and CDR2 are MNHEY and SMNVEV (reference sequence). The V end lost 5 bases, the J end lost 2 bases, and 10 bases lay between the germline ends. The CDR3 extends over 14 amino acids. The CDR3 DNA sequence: TGTGCCAGCAGTCCACTATTTGGCAATCAGCCCCAGCATTTT. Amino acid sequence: CASSPLFGNQPQHF.

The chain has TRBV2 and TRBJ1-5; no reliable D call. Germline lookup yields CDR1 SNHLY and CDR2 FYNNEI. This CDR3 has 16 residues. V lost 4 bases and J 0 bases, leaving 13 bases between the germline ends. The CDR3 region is CASSAAAEHSNQPQHF. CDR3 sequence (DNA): TGTGCCAGCAGTGCGGCAGCGGAACATAGCAATCAGCCCCAGCATTTT. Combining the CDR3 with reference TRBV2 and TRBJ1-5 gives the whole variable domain EPEVTQTPSHQVTQMGQEVILRCVPISNHLYFYWYRQILGQKVEFLVSFYNNEISEKSEIFDDQFSVERPDGSNFTLKIRSTKLEDSAMYFCASSAAAEHSNQPQHFGDGTRLSIL.

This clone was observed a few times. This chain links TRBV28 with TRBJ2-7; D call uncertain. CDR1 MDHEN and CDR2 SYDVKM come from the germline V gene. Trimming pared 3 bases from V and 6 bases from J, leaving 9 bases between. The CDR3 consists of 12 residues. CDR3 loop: CASSFNSGEQYF. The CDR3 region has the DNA TGTGCCAGCAGTTTTAATTCCGGCGAGCAGTACTTC.

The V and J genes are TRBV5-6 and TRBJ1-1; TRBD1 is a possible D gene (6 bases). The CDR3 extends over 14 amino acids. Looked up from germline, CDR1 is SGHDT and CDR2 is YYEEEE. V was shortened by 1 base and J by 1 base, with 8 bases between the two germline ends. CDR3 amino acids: CASSLTGRNTEAFF. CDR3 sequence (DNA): TGTGCCAGCAGCTTGACAGGGAGGAACACTGAAGCTTTCTTT.

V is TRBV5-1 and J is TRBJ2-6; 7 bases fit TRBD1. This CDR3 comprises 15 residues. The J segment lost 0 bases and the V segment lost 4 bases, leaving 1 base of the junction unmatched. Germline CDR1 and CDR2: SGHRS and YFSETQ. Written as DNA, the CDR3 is TGCGCCAGCAGCGGGACAGTCTCTGGGGCCAACGTCCTGACTTTC. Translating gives CASSGTVSGANVLTF.

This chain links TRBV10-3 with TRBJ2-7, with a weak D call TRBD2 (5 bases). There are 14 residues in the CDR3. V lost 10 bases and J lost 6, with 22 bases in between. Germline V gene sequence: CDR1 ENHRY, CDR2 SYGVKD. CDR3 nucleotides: TGTGCCACAAGGCCGTACGAGGCCGAGGGCGAGCAGTACGTC. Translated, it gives CATRPYEAEGEQYV.

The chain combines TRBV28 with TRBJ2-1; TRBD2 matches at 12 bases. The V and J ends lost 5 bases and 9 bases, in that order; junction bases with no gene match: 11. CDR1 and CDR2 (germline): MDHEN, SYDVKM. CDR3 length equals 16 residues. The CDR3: CASSTRLAGGPSEQFF. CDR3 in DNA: TGTGCCAGCAGTACGAGGCTAGCGGGGGGGCCTAGTGAGCAGTTCTTC.

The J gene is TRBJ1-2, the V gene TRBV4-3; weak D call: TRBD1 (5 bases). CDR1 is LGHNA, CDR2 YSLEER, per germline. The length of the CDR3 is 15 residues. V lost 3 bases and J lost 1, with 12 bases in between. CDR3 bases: TGCGCCAGCAGCCACCAGGGACTGATTAACTATGGCTACACCTTC. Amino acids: CASSHQGLINYGYTF.

The chain's CDR3 is CASRVDRARGETQYF. The CDR3 nucleotides read TGTGCCAGCAGGGTCGACAGGGCGAGGGGCGAGACCCAGTACTTC. This chain links TRBV6-5 with TRBJ2-5; TRBD1 matches at 7 bases. The germline gives CDR1 MNHEY, CDR2 SVGAGI. This CDR3 has 15 residues. The V and J ends lost 6 bases and 5 bases, in that order; junction bases with no gene match: 12.

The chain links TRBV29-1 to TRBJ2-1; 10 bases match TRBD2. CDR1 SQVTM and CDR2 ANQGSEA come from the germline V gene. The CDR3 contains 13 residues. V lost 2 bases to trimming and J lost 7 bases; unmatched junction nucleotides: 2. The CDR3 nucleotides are TGCAGCGTTGAAAAAGCGGGGGGGAATGAGCAGTTCTTC. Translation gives CSVEKAGGNEQFF.

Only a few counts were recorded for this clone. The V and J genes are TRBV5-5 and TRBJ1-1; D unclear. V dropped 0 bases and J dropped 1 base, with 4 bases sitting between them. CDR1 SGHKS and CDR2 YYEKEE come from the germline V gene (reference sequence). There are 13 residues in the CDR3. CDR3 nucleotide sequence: TGTGCCAGCAGCTTGGGGGCGAACACTGAAGCTTTCTTT. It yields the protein CASSLGANTEAFF.

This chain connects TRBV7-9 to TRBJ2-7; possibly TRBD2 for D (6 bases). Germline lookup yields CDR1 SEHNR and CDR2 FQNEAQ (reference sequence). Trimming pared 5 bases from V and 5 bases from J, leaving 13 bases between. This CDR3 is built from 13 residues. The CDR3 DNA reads TGTGCCAGCAGCCGGGAGCCGGCCGACGAGCAGTACTTC. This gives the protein CASSREPADEQYF.

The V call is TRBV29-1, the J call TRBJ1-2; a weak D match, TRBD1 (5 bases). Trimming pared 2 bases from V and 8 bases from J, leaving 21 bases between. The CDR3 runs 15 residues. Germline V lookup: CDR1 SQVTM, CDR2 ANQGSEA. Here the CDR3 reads CSVESGGGSVKGYTF. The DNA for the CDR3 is TGCAGCGTTGAATCCGGGGGAGGTTCAGTAAAAGGCTACACCTTC.

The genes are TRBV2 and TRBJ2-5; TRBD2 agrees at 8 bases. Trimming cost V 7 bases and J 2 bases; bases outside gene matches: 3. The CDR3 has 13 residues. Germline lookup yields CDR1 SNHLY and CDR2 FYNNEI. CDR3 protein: CASKGTRQETQYF. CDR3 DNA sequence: TGTGCCAGCAAGGGGACTAGACAAGAGACCCAGTACTTC.

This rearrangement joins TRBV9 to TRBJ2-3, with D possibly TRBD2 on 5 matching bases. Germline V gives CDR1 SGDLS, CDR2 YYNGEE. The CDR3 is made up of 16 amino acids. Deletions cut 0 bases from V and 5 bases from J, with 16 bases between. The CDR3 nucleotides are TGTGCCAGCAGCGTAGGAGTCGGGGTCACGGTAGATACGCAGTATTTT. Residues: CASSVGVGVTVDTQYF. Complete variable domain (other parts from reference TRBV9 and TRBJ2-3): DSGVTQTPKHLITATGQRVTLRCSPRSGDLSVYWYQQSLDQGLQFLIQYYNGEERAKGNILERFSAQQFPDLHSELNLSSLELGDSALYFCASSVGVGVTVDTQYFGPGTRLTVL.

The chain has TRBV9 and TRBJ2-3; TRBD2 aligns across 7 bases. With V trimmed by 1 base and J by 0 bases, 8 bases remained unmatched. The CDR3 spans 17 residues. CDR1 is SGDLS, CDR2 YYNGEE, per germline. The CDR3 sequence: CASSVLGLPISTDTQYF. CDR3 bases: TGTGCCAGCAGCGTATTGGGACTACCCATTAGCACAGATACGCAGTATTTT.

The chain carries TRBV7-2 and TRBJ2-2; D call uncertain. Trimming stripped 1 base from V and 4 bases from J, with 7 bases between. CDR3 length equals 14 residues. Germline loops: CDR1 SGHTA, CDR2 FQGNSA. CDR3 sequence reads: CASSLGVFTGELFF. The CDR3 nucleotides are TGTGCCAGCAGCTTAGGAGTATTCACCGGGGAGCTGTTTTTT. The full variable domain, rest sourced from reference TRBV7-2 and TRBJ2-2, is GAGVSQSPSNKVTEKGKDVELRCDPISGHTALYWYRQSLGQGLEFLIYFQGNSAPDKSGLPSDRFSAERTGGSVSTLTIQRTQQEDSAVYLCASSLGVFTGELFFGEGSRLTVL.

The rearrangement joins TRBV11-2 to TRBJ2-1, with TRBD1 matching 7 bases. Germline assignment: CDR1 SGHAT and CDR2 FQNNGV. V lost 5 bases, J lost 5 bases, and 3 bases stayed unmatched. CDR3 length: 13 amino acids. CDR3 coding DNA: TGTGCCAGCAGCCTGACAGGGAACAATGAGCAGTTCTTC. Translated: CASSLTGNNEQFF.

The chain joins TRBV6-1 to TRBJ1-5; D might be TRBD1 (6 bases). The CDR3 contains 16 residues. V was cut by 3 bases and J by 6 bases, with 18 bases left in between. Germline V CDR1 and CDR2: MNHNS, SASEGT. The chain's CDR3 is CASSDLRIQGSQPQHF. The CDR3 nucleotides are TGTGCCAGCAGTGATTTGAGAATACAGGGAAGTCAGCCCCAGCATTTT.

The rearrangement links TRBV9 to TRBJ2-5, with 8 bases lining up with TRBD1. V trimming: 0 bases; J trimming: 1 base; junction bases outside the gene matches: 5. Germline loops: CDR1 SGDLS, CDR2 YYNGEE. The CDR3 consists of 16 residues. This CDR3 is CASSVGTGSFQETQYF. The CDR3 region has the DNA TGTGCCAGCAGCGTAGGGACAGGGTCCTTCCAAGAGACCCAGTACTTC.

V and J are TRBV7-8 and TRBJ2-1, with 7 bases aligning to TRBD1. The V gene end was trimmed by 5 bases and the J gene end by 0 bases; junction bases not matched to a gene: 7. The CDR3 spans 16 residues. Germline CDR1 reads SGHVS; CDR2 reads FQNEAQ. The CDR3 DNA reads TGTGCCAGCAGCCGACAGGGATTGGGCTCCTACAATGAGCAGTTCTTC. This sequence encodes CASSRQGLGSYNEQFF.

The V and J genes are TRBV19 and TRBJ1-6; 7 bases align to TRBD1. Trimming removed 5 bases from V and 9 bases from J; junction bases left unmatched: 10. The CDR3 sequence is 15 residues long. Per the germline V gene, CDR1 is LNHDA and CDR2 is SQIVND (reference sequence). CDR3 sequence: CASSLLGTASSPLHF. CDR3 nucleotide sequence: TGTGCCAGTAGTCTCCTCGGGACAGCTAGTTCACCCCTCCACTTT.

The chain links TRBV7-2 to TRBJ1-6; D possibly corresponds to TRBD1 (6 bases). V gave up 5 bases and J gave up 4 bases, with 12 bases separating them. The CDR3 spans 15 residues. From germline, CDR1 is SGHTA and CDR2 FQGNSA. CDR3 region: CASSRGTPYNSPLHF. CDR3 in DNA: TGTGCCAGCAGCCGAGGGACACCTTATAATTCACCCCTCCACTTT.

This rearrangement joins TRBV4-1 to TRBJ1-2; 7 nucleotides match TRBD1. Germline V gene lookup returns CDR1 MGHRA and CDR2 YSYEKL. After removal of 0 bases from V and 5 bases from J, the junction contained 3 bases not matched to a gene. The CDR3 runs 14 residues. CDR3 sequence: CASSQEGTAYGYTF. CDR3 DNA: TGCGCCAGCAGCCAAGAGGGGACAGCTTATGGCTACACCTTC.